Listed below are T cell receptor beta chains from one sample, sequenced in a study of CD4 T cells in relation to SARS-CoV-2 and coronaviruses. Their antigen targets remain unknown. Assay: immunoSEQ multiplex PCR; the TCRdb copy retains only in-frame clones and omits some. The table has about 36,000 clones, over 75% seen once. The material sequenced was memory CD4+ T cells from PBMCs, cultured in vitro. These receptors all stem from an adult with COVID-19. CDR3s include the opening cysteine and the closing phenylalanine or tryptophan.

v_gene	j_gene	CDR3aa
TRBV20-1	TRBJ2-7	CSASAGQGPSYEQYF
TRBV15	TRBJ2-1	CATSRDLGRNRDEQFF
TRBV10-3	TRBJ1-5	CAISADGTIGQPQHF
TRBV18	TRBJ2-1	CASSQGRDEQFF
TRBV9	TRBJ2-2	CASSISGISAGELFF
TRBV29-1	TRBJ2-1	CSVEDPGSHSYNEQFF
TRBV12-3/TRBV12-4	TRBJ2-4	CASSQDGNIQYF
TRBV5-1	TRBJ2-2	CASSLEQYTGELFF
TRBV18	TRBJ2-7	CASSPQRASRGEQYF
TRBV19	TRBJ1-2	CASSTGGAGYGYTF
TRBV7-2	TRBJ1-1	CASGRGAEAFF
TRBV5-4	TRBJ2-6	CASSSTGANANVLTF
TRBV6-2/TRBV6-3	TRBJ2-7	CASNPFGLARTYEQYF
TRBV3-1/TRBV3-2	TRBJ2-2	CASSQAAGADTGELFF
TRBV18	TRBJ2-1	CASSPSTGQRLAGGGYNEQFF
TRBV19	TRBJ2-1	CASSMWSGLAGGSQFF
TRBV5-6	TRBJ1-6	CASSLDRGNGNSPLHF
TRBV11-2	TRBJ2-1	CASSLTRGGGSPSYNEQFF
TRBV5-4	TRBJ2-1	CASSLASGGGNEQFF
TRBV18	TRBJ2-3	CASSPGLAGDWSTDTQYF
TRBV19	TRBJ2-1	CASSILSSGYNEQFF
TRBV5-4	TRBJ1-3	CASSKGGGTAGNTIYF
TRBV2	TRBJ2-6	CASSERGAVRIANVLTF
TRBV4-1	TRBJ2-5	CASSQATPHQETQYF
TRBV5-6	TRBJ1-2	CASTKGQGLRGYTF
TRBV9	TRBJ2-2	CASSEDGYTGELFF
TRBV6-5	TRBJ1-2	CASGEGDLDRYGYTF
TRBV3-1/TRBV3-2	TRBJ2-3	CASSRTSGSGTDTQYF
TRBV6-2/TRBV6-3	TRBJ2-4	CASSTPNRGLAKNIQYF
TRBV29-1	TRBJ2-1	CSVAGSQVYNEQFF
TRBV6-5	TRBJ2-3	CASRLISGTDTQYF
TRBV28	TRBJ2-1	CASSFKREGQFF
TRBV6-1	TRBJ2-7	CASSEASREFYEQYF
TRBV19	TRBJ2-1	CASSMAGGEQFF
TRBV19	TRBJ1-1	CASSTGASMNTEAFF
TRBV11-2	TRBJ2-5	CASSPGLAGTRAQYF
TRBV11-3	TRBJ2-5	CASSYRATGVETQYF
TRBV20-1	TRBJ1-2	CSARGGGYTF
TRBV3-1/TRBV3-2	TRBJ2-1	CASSQSDTYNEQFF
TRBV5-6	TRBJ2-2	CASSLRGGAGELFF
TRBV15	TRBJ2-7	CATSRDREGPDEQYF
TRBV28	TRBJ2-3	CASTSRRGIVMNSDTQYF
TRBV9	TRBJ2-7	CASSVVQGSYEQYF
TRBV7-9	TRBJ2-7	CASSLGAGPFYEQYF
TRBV10-3	TRBJ2-3	CAISETPDTQYF
TRBV29-1	TRBJ2-3	CSVRSSGADTQYF
TRBV6-5	TRBJ1-2	CASSYLEGGGYTF
TRBV4-3	TRBJ2-1	CASSQEVGQATYNEQFF
TRBV7-2	TRBJ2-1	CASSNPSNEQFF
TRBV4-2	TRBJ2-7	CASSQAAPAANYEQYF
TRBV19	TRBJ1-1	CASSITRGIEAFF
TRBV5-1	TRBJ1-5	CASSLDLNQPQHF
TRBV3-1/TRBV3-2	TRBJ2-7	CASSRQGSFFYEQYF
TRBV27	TRBJ2-7	CATGDRGFNEQYF